This T cell receptor (beta chain) was sequenced for a study of regulatory T cells in long-lasting Graves disease. Notes on the study in general: It was peripheral blood alone, not thyroid tissue, that was studied.

Researchers made TCR beta libraries by using iRepertoire HTBI primers and running Arm-PCR on CDR3 regions. TCRdb re-called the multiplex PCR reads with MiXCR, one entry per CDR3 protein. The sample lists approximately 390,000 distinct CDR3 sequences; around 15% were seen once. Deletions cut 4 bases from V and 5 bases from J, with 24 bases between. Germline CDR1 is DFQATT and CDR2 is SNEGSKA (reference sequence). The CDR3 contains 17 residues. This clonotype has a count of ten or more. Its antigen is currently unknown. The time point: newly diagnosed GD, antithyroid drugs for less than 3 months. From RNA extracted from PBMCs, the TCR library was made. The authors drew patients from an endocrinology department in Xi'an, China. This sample also appeared in a second study, on T cells in Graves' hyperthyroidism and ophthalmopathy. That report notes: No ophthalmopathy progression within 18 months constituted stable Graves' hyperthyroidism. Primed by the HTBI set, a first-round RT-PCR was run on the TCR CDR3.

Source: peripheral blood mononuclear cells (PBMCs), taken at new diagnosis, from a patient treated with antithyroid drugs. The clonotype comes from a woman aged 18-35 years with Graves disease. The chain uses TRBV20-1 and TRBJ1-5; D might be TRBD1 (6 bases). This chain's CDR3 is CSATQTSGQGRDQPQHF. The CDR3 DNA is TGCAGTGCTACCCAAACTTCGGGGCAGGGGAGAGATCAGCCCCAGCATTTT.